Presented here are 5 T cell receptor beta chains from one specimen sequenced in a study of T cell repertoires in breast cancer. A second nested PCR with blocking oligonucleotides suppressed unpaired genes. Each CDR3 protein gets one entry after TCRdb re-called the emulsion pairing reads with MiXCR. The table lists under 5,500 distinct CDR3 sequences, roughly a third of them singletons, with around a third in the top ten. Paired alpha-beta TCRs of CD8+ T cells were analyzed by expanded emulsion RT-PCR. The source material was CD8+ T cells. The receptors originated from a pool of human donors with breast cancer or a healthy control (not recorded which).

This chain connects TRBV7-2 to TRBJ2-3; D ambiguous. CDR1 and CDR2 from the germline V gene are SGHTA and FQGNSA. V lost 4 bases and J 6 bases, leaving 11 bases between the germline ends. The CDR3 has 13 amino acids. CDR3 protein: CASSSKVGDTQYF. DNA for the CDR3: TGTGCCAGCAGCTCCAAGGTCGGTGATACGCAGTATTTT.

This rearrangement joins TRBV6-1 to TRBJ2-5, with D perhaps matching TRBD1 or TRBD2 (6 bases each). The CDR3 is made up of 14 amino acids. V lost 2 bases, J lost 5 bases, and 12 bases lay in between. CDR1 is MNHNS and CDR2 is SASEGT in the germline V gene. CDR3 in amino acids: CASSEQGTRETQYF. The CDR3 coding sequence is TGTGCCAGCAGTGAACAGGGGACTCGGGAGACCCAGTACTTC.

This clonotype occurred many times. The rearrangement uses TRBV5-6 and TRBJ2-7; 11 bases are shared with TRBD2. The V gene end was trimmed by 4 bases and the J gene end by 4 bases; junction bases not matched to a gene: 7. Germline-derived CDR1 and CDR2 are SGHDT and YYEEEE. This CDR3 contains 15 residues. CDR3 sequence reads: CASSRLAGGTYEQYV. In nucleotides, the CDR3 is TGTGCCAGCAGCCGATTAGCGGGGGGGACTTACGAGCAGTACGTC.

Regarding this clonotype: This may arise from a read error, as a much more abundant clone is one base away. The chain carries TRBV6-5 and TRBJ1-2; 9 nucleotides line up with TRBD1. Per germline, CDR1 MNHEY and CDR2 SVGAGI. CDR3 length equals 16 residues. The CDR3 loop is CASRYSSQGAGYGYTF. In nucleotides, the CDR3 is TGTGCCAGCAGATACTCGTCACAGGGGGCCGGGTATGGCTACACCTTC.

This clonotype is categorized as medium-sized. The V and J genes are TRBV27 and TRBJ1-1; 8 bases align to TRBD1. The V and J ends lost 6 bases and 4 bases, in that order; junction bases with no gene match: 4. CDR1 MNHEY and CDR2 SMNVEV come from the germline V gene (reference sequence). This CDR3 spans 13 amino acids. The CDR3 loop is CASSSTGGTEAFF. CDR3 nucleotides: TGTGCCAGCAGCTCCACAGGGGGCACTGAAGCTTTCTTT.